This entry concerns a single T cell receptor beta chain. Ten or more counts support this clonotype. Its antigen is currently not known. Base-call qualities are not available, and no considerably larger clone is one nucleotide away. The entry originates in a study of spatial heterogeneity in lung cancer (dated by TCRdb to the late 2010s). In terms of the full investigation: More beta-chain than alpha-chain transcripts were consistently detected, likely reflecting higher beta-chain transcript abundance. In the raw uncorrected reads, each unique combination of TCR and UMI appeared on average more than ten times. In non-small cell lung cancer, the study quantitatively compared TCR alpha and beta repertoires across several tumor regions, matched nontumor lung, and blood. Nonsynonymous mutation counts, determined by whole-exome sequencing of tumor tissue, were related to TCR repertoire features. Both alpha and beta chains were TCR-sequenced in fewer than 250 tumor regions, approximately 68 matched nontumor lung samples and approximately 50 PBMC samples obtained at surgery.

The sample's time point, from its label and the paper: sample taken at primary tumor resection. Without any cell sorting, TCR sequencing was performed on whole RNA extracted either from tumor and nontumor lung tissue or from cryopreserved PBMC samples. Donors were some 67 patients with early-stage, untreated non-small cell lung cancer from the lung TRACERx cohort. Patients were selected for TCR sequencing only if sufficient RNA was available from at least two tumor regions. For CDR1 and CDR2, the germline V gene (reference sequence) lists LNHDA and SQIVND. V lost 0 bases and J lost 8 bases, and the count of bases not matched to a germline gene is 5. Spanning cysteine to phenylalanine, the CDR3 consists of 15 amino acids. The DNA shown is the 45-base CDR3, in frame from base 1. Study-wide conclusions, independent of this receptor: Ubiquitous expanded tumor TCRs were detected in blood more often at tumor resection than at routine follow-up. Additional single-cell paired TCR alpha and beta sequencing was considered necessary to confirm, at a functional level, the hypothesis that regional TCRs recognize regional mutations.

Library preparation was by 5' RACE. The data were produced on a NextSeq 500. In the TCR library protocol, a unique molecular identifier was attached to each TCR cDNA molecule so that PCR and sequencing errors could be corrected. The paper's processing steps were these. TCR identification, UMI-based error correction and CDR3 extraction were performed with Decombinator tools. TCRs above a frequency of 2 per 1,000, corresponding to the top 1% of the tumor frequency distribution, were defined as expanded. Each repertoire was subsampled 100 times to 5,000 TCRs, after which Renyi diversity was computed with the R vegan package. CDR3 similarity networks were built from amino acid triplet string-kernel similarity, with CDR3s being connected when pairwise similarity was above 0.82. TCRdb reran the public reads through fastp at Q25 and MiXCR, keeping productive beta chains. Here each entry gathers all rows of one CDR3 protein and keeps the most common genes and DNA. TCRdb's processing, not the study's, gives the V and J calls here. For this sample there are tens of thousands of distinct CDR3 sequences; around 4.5% appear just once. The ten largest clonotypes hold under 45% of the sample.

This sequence originates from a male donor with early-stage non-small cell lung cancer. Sequenced material: PBMCs, taken at surgery. The sequence links TRBV19 to TRBJ1-4; TRBD1 fits 8 bases in the junction. The DNA reads TGTGCCAGTAGTATAGATCGACAGGGGCGAGAAAAACTGTTTTTT. It is translated as CASSIDRQGREKLFF. Joined to the reference TRBV19 and TRBJ1-4 proteins, this CDR3 gives the full variable domain: DGGITQSPKYLFRKEGQNVTLSCEQNLNHDAMYWYRQDPGQGLRLIYYSQIVNDFQKGDIAEGYSVSREKKESFPLTVTSAQKNPTAFYLCASSIDRQGREKLFFGSGTQLSVL.